Each of the 17 T cell receptor beta chains below was sequenced from the same sample in a study of shared T cell receptors in the human thymus. The method was immunoSEQ multiplex PCR; TCRdb's version includes in-frame clones alone and lacks a portion of them. The sample records about 380,000 clones, 85% to 95% being singletons. Sequenced input: thymocytes. All receptors come from a human donor.

CDR3 sequence reads: CASSPKTGEESGANTEAFF. Written as DNA, the CDR3 is TGTGCCAGCTCCCCTAAGACAGGGGAAGAATCCGGGGCGAACACTGAAGCTTTCTTT. The gene calls are TRBV18 and TRBJ1-1, with 8 bases lining up with TRBD1. This CDR3 has 19 amino acids. Germline V lookup: CDR1 KGHSH, CDR2 LQKENI. Unmatched junction bases numbered 19, after V lost 6 bases and J lost 1 base.

This chain links TRBV28 with TRBJ2-7; the match to TRBD1 covers 7 bases. Per germline, CDR1 MDHEN and CDR2 SYDVKM. The CDR3 has 14 residues. J gave up 2 bases and V 1 base, and 2 bases lay outside the gene matches. CDR3 in amino acids: CASSLSTGPYEQYF. CDR3 DNA: TGTGCCAGCAGTTTATCGACAGGGCCCTACGAGCAGTACTTC.

This sequence joins TRBV15 and TRBJ2-7, with 8 nucleotides matching TRBD1. This CDR3 is 13 amino acids long. The J segment lost 12 bases and the V segment lost 3 bases, leaving 10 bases of the junction unmatched. Germline CDR1 reads LNHNV; CDR2 reads YYDKDF (reference sequence). CDR3 sequence reads: CATSRRGTGETYF. DNA of the CDR3: TGTGCCACCAGCAGGAGAGGGACAGGCGAAACGTACTTC.

The V call is TRBV15, the J call TRBJ2-7; unclear D gene. Germline V gene sequence: CDR1 LNHNV, CDR2 YYDKDF (reference sequence). This CDR3 spans 13 amino acids. With 5 bases removed from V and 2 bases from J, the gap between germline ends came to 10 bases. The CDR3 sequence: CATSLPFTYEQYF. In nucleotides, the CDR3 is TGTGCCACCAGCCTGCCGTTTACCTACGAGCAGTACTTC.

The chain uses TRBV6-5 and TRBJ1-4; D is ambiguous. The germline V gene encodes CDR1 MNHEY and CDR2 SVGAGI. The CDR3 is made up of 14 amino acids. Trimming stripped 0 bases from V and 7 bases from J, with 9 bases between. CDR3 sequence reads: CASSYSEEAEKLFF. The CDR3 DNA follows: TGTGCCAGCAGTTACTCGGAGGAGGCTGAAAAACTGTTTTTT.

The gene calls are TRBV13 and TRBJ2-7, with a tentative D call TRBD1 (6 bases). Trimming cost V 2 bases and J 3 bases, with 17 bases left between them. CDR1 is PRHDT and CDR2 is FYEKMQ in the germline V gene (reference sequence). CDR3 length equals 16 residues. CDR3 DNA sequence: TGTGCCAGCAGCTTATACAGGGACCAATTAGGCTACGAGCAGTACTTC. It translates to CASSLYRDQLGYEQYF.

V is TRBV11-2 and J is TRBJ2-5, with D uncertain. The CDR3 loop spans 16 amino acids. V gave up 5 bases and J gave up 2 bases, with 18 bases separating them. Germline lookup yields CDR1 SGHAT and CDR2 FQNNGV. Here the CDR3 reads CASSNAQPVAQETQYF. In nucleotides, the CDR3 is TGTGCCAGCAGCAACGCCCAGCCCGTAGCTCAAGAGACCCAGTACTTC.

This chain links TRBV5-1 with TRBJ2-3; 8 bases map to TRBD2. The CDR3 spans 17 residues. Per germline, CDR1 SGHRS and CDR2 YFSETQ. J lost 1 base, V lost 0 bases, and 7 bases had no gene match. Written as DNA, the CDR3 is TGCGCCAGCAGCTTGGTTCGCCGGGAGGGGGGCACAGATACGCAGTATTTT. Translated: CASSLVRREGGTDTQYF.

The rearrangement uses TRBV27 and TRBJ2-1; TRBD2 aligns across 7 bases. The CDR3 is made up of 15 amino acids. Germline CDR1 and CDR2: MNHEY and SMNVEV (reference sequence). V lost 5 bases, J lost 7 bases, and 11 bases stayed unmatched. DNA of the CDR3: TGTGCCAGCAGTAACACTAGCGCCTTCACGAATGAGCAGTTCTTC. Translating gives CASSNTSAFTNEQFF.

This chain links TRBV5-6 with TRBJ2-7, with D perhaps matching TRBD1 or TRBD2 (6 bases each). Trimming cost V 6 bases and J 1 base, with 17 bases left between them. There are 15 residues in the CDR3. Germline V gene lookup returns CDR1 SGHDT and CDR2 YYEEEE. CDR3 sequence reads: CASNPSGAESYEQYF. The CDR3 nucleotides are TGTGCCAGCAACCCCTCGGGGGCGGAATCCTACGAGCAGTACTTC.

V and J are TRBV19 and TRBJ2-6; 7 bases match TRBD1. CDR3 size: 15 residues. The germline CDR1 and CDR2 sequences are LNHDA and SQIVND (reference sequence). The V gene end was trimmed by 6 bases and the J gene end by 2 bases; junction bases not matched to a gene: 4. CDR3 nucleotide sequence: TGTGCCAGTAGCATCCAGGGGGCTGGGGCCAACGTCCTGACTTTC. This translates into CASSIQGAGANVLTF.

This clone appeared a single time. The chain couples TRBV29-1 to TRBJ2-1, with unresolved D. Trimming removed 4 bases from V and 8 bases from J, with 9 bases in between. Germline values: CDR1 SQVTM, CDR2 ANQGSEA. The CDR3 has 11 amino acids. Here the CDR3 reads CSVALGDEQFF. The CDR3 DNA sequence: TGCAGCGTTGCCTTAGGCGATGAGCAGTTCTTC.

The chain employs TRBV28 and TRBJ2-7; D may match TRBD1 or TRBD2 (5 bases each). The CDR3 consists of 15 residues. Trimming took 6 bases from V and 0 from J, leaving 15 bases between them. Germline CDR1 and CDR2: MDHEN and SYDVKM. Here the CDR3 DNA reads TGTGCCAGCAGCACCCTCTCGAGGGGCTCCTACGAGCAGTACTTC. It yields the protein CASSTLSRGSYEQYF.

CDR3 sequence (DNA): TGCAGCGTTGAGGGCAGCTGGGGCACTGAAGCTTTCTTT. Protein sequence: CSVEGSWGTEAFF. This chain links TRBV29-1 with TRBJ1-1, with D uncertain. V lost 3 bases, J lost 4 bases, and 12 bases lay in between. Germline-derived CDR1 and CDR2 are SQVTM and ANQGSEA. The CDR3 is made up of 13 amino acids. Full variable domain (rest looked up from reference TRBV29-1 and TRBJ1-1): SAVISQKPSRDICQRGTSLTIQCQVDSQVTMMFWYRQQPGQSLTLIATANQGSEATYESGFVIDKFPISRPNLTFSTLTVSNMSPEDSSIYLCSVEGSWGTEAFFGQGTRLTVV.

V is TRBV4-2 and J is TRBJ2-7, with D unclear. Trimming shortened V by 1 base and J by 1 base, and 5 bases separated the two germline ends. This CDR3 has 13 amino acids. The germline gives CDR1 LGHNA, CDR2 YNFKEQ. The CDR3, as DNA: TGTGCCAGCAGCCAAGTAGGGTCCTACGAGCAGTACTTC. Its protein is CASSQVGSYEQYF.

The sample holds one count of this clone. The V and J genes are TRBV28 and TRBJ1-3; 8 positions agree with TRBD1. Germline lookup yields CDR1 MDHEN and CDR2 SYDVKM. Germline trimming cut 5 bases from V and 1 base from J; bases unmatched to any gene: 7. The CDR3 contains 16 residues. CDR3 protein: CASSRITGGSGNTIYF. CDR3 in DNA: TGTGCCAGCAGTCGAATCACAGGGGGATCTGGAAACACCATATATTTT. Using reference TRBV28 and TRBJ1-3 for the parts outside the CDR3, the full variable domain is DVKVTQSSRYLVKRTGEKVFLECVQDMDHENMFWYRQDPGLGLRLIYFSYDVKMKEKGDIPEGYSVSREKKERFSLILESASTNQTSMYLCASSRITGGSGNTIYFGEGSWLTVV.

The V and J genes are TRBV28 and TRBJ2-1; possible D gene TRBD2, 7 bases. This CDR3 region has 18 residues. Trimming pared 6 bases from V and 0 bases from J, leaving 21 bases between. Per germline, CDR1 MDHEN and CDR2 SYDVKM. The CDR3 sequence: CASRKRDTSQSSYNEQFF. The CDR3 nucleotides are TGTGCCAGCAGAAAGCGGGACACCAGTCAGAGCTCCTACAATGAGCAGTTCTTC. The full variable domain, with the rest looked up from reference TRBV28 and TRBJ2-1, is DVKVTQSSRYLVKRTGEKVFLECVQDMDHENMFWYRQDPGLGLRLIYFSYDVKMKEKGDIPEGYSVSREKKERFSLILESASTNQTSMYLCASRKRDTSQSSYNEQFFGPGTRLTVL.